This entry concerns a single TCR beta chain. CD4+ cells yielded CD45RA+ naive and CD45RA-negative memory subsets. TCRdb keeps only in-frame clones here, not all; method: immunoSEQ multiplex PCR. The top ten clones hold 0.36% of a sample with 1,500,000 or so clones, approximately 98.5% of them seen once. Germline V gene sequence: CDR1 LGHNA, CDR2 YSLEER. The CDR3 contains 17 residues. Unmatched junction bases numbered 9, after V lost 1 base and J lost 1 base. The data derive from a study of shared clonotypes between healthy human individuals. The V and J genes are TRBV4-3 and TRBJ2-5; 7 bases fit TRBD1. Sequenced: naive CD4+ T cells sorted from blood. This sample's subset: CD45RA+ positively selected. The clonotype was recovered from a man under 40 in good health. The CDR3 nucleotides are TGCGCCAGCAGCCAAGGACAGGGTTGGGGGCCCCAAGAGACCCAGTACTTC. Its protein is CASSQGQGWGPQETQYF.